The T cell receptor beta chain under discussion was sequenced for a study of response to subunit inactivated influenza vaccine. The study, taken as a whole, reports: The authors put forward the suggestion that each seasonal influenza vaccination may bring in only a limited number of new T cells.

In this sample, this clonotype turned up a few times. Its antigen is currently unknown. TCRdb re-called the RT-PCR reads with MiXCR, one entry per CDR3 protein. Here the sample spans around 480,000 distinct CDR3 sequences, 16% being singletons. The CDR3 runs to 13 residues. V was clipped by 5 bases and J by 5 bases, with 12 bases between them. Germline assignment: CDR1 SGHVS and CDR2 FNYEAQ. This chain uses TRBV7-6 with TRBJ1-1; D might be TRBD1 (5 bases). The sample consisted of CD4+ T cells sorted from PBMCs, taken less than 30 months after vaccination. The clonotype was recovered from a man between 45 and 75 years old who received an inactivated influenza vaccine. The CDR3 region has the DNA TGTGCCAGCAGCCGTGACAGTCTGACTGAAGCTTTCTTT. It yields the protein CASSRDSLTEAFF.